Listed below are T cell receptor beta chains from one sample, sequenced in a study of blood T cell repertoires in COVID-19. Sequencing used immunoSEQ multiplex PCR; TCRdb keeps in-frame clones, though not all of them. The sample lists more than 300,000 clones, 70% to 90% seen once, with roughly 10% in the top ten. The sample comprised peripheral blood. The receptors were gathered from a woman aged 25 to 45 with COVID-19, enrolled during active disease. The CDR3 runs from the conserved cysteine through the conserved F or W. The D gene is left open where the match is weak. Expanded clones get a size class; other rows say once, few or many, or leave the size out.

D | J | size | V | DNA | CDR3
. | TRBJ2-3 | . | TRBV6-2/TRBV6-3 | TGTGCCAGCAGTTACTCCGGGCAGGGGAGCACAGATACGCAGTATTTT | CASSYSGQGSTDTQYF
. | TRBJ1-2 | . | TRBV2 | TGTGCCAGCGTACAGGACGAAAACTATGGCTACACCTTC | CASVQDENYGYTF
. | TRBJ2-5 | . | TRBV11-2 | TGTGCCAGCAGCTTACAGCAGGGGCTGGGGGAGACCCAGTACTTC | CASSLQQGLGETQYF
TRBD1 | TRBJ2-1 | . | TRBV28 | TGTGCCAGCAGTGGGGACAGGGGGCACAATGAGCAGTTCTTC | CASSGDRGHNEQFF
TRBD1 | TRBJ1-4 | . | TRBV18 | TGTGCCAGCTCACCAGGCGGACAGGGACCACTTCGGGAAAAACTGTTTTTT | CASSPGGQGPLREKLFF
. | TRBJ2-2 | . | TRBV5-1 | TGCGCCAGCAGGGCACAGGAACCCGGGGAGCTGTTTTTT | CASRAQEPGELFF
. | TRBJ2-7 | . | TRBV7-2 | TGTGCCAGCAGCCCCAGTGCGGGGAGCTCCTACGAGCAGTACTTC | CASSPSAGSSYEQYF
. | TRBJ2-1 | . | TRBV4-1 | TGCGCCAGCAGCATCAGGGGTTACAATGAGCAGTTCTTC | CASSIRGYNEQFF
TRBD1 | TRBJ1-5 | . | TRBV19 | TGTGCCAGTAGCGGGACAGCACTCAGCAACCATCGAGACGGGAGGCCCCAGCATTTT | CASSGTALSNHRDGRPQHF
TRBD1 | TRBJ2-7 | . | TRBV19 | TGTGCCAGTAACCCAAGGCGGGGACAGGGAGTCTACGAGCAGTACTTC | CASNPRRGQGVYEQYF
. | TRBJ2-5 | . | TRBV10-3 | TGTGCCATCAGTACCTCCAGAACTGGGAGGGAGACCCAGTACTTC | CAISTSRTGRETQYF
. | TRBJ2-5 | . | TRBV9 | TGTGCCAGCAGCGCCTACAGGGCCGAAGAGACCCAGTACTTC | CASSAYRAEETQYF
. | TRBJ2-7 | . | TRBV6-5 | TGTGCCAGCAGTTACCGTGGGGCAGGGATCTCATACGAGCAGTACTTC | CASSYRGAGISYEQYF
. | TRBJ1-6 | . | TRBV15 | TGTGCCACCAGATCTCAGGGGCATAATTCACCCCTCCACTTT | CATRSQGHNSPLHF
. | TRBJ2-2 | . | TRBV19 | TGTGCCAGTAGTAATCGGGTAGGCGGGGAGCTGTTTTTT | CASSNRVGGELFF
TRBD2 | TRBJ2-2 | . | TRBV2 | TGTGCCAGCAGAGGACTAGCGGGTAACACCGGGGAGCTGTTTTTT | CASRGLAGNTGELFF
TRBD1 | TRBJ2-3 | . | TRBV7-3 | TGTGCCAGCAGCTTAAAACCGCAGGGGGTAGTAGATACGCAGTATTTT | CASSLKPQGVVDTQYF
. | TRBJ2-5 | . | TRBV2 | TGTGCCAGCTCCCCGGGGGACGCGATATTAGGAGAGACCCAGTACTTC | CASSPGDAILGETQYF
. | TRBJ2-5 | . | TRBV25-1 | TGTGCCAGCGCTAGTGCTGGGGTAGCCCTCAGCGGGACCCAGTACTTC | CASASAGVALSGTQYF
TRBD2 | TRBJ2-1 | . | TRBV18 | TGTGCCAGCTGCTCCCAGACTAGCTTCCTCGGAAATGAGCAGTTCTTC | CASCSQTSFLGNEQFF
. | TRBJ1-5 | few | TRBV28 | TGTGCCAGCAGTTTAGGACAGTACAATCAGCCCCAGCATTTT | CASSLGQYNQPQHF
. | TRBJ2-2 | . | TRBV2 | TGTGCCAGCAGTGCGAAAGCTCAGAACACCGGGGAGCTGTTTTTT | CASSAKAQNTGELFF
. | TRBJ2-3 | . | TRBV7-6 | TGTGCCAGCAGCCCCACCAGGACAGAGCACACAGATACGCAGTATTTT | CASSPTRTEHTDTQYF
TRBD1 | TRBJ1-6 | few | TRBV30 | TGTGCCTGGAGTGATCCGGGACAGGGGTATTCACCCCTCCACTTT | CAWSDPGQGYSPLHF
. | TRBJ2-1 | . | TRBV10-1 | TGCGCCAGCAGTGAGTCGACGGGAATCTACAATGAGCAGTTCTTC | CASSESTGIYNEQFF
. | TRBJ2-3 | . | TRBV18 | TGTGCCAGCTCACCGAATATTGACAGGCCTGGATCGGATGCGCAGTATTTT | CASSPNIDRPGSDAQYF
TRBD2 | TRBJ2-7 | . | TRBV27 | TGTGCCAGCAGTACCTTACTAGCGGGAGGGTCCTACGAGCAGTACTTC | CASSTLLAGGSYEQYF
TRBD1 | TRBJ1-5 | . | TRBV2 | TGTGCCAGCAGAGGGGGGACAGGGTCTCAGCCCCAGCATTTT | CASRGGTGSQPQHF
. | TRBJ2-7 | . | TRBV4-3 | TGCGCCAGCAGCCAAGTCGACGGGAGCTCCTACGAGCAGTACTTC | CASSQVDGSSYEQYF
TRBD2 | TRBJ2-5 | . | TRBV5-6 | TGTGCCAGCAGCCCTGGTGCGGGCGGGAGGGAGACCCAGTACTTC | CASSPGAGGRETQYF
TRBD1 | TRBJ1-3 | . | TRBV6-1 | TGTGCCAGCAGTGACCCTAGACAGGGACTTACTGGAAACACCATATATTTT | CASSDPRQGLTGNTIYF
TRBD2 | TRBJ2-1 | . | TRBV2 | TGTGCCAGCCTGGGACTAGCGGGGGACAATGAGCAGTTCTTC | CASLGLAGDNEQFF
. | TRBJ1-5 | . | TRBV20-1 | TGCAGTGCCGGGGGGGTACAGCCCCAGCATTTT | CSAGGVQPQHF
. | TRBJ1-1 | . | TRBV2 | TGTGCCAGCCGTTTTTCCCAACGGTATACTGAAGCTTTCTTT | CASRFSQRYTEAFF
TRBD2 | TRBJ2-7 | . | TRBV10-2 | TGCGCCAGCAGTCCCGGACTAGCGGGAGTCAACGAGCAGTACTTC | CASSPGLAGVNEQYF
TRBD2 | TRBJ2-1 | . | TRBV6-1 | TGTGCCAGCAGTGAAGAGACTAGCGGGAGTAATGAGCAGTTCTTC | CASSEETSGSNEQFF
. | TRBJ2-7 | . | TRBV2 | TGTGCCAGCAGTGAAGAGACAATCTCCTACGAGCAGTACTTC | CASSEETISYEQYF
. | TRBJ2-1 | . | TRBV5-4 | TGTGCCAGCAGGTCGGACAGTCAGGGTGAGCAGTTCTTC | CASRSDSQGEQFF
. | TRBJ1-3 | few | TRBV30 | TGTGCCTGGCTACCTGGAAACACCATATATTTT | CAWLPGNTIYF
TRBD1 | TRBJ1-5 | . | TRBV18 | TGTGCCAGCTCACTAGGACAGGGGGGCCAGCCCCAGCATTTT | CASSLGQGGQPQHF
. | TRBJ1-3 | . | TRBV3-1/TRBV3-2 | TGTGCCAGCAGCCAAGGTGGGCAGGGACACGGAAACACCATATATTTT | CASSQGGQGHGNTIYF
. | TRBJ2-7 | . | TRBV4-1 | TGCGCCAGCAGCCCACCGAGCCGGGTATCCTACGAGCAGTACTTC | CASSPPSRVSYEQYF
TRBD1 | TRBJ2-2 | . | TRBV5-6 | TGTGCCAGCAGCCGGGACAGGGGTTACGCGAACACCGGGGAGCTGTTTTTT | CASSRDRGYANTGELFF
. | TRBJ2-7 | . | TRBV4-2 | TGTGCCAGCAGCCAGGGCCACTTGAGCTCCTACGAGCAGTACTTC | CASSQGHLSSYEQYF
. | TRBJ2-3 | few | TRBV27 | TGTGCCAGCAGTTTACAGGGCGCGTCTTGGACAGATACGCAGTATTTT | CASSLQGASWTDTQYF
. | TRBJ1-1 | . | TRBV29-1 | TGCAGCAGCTACGGGGGGGTCGGTGAAGCTTTCTTT | CSSYGGVGEAFF
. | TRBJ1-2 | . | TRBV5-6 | TGTGCCAGCAGCCCCGGGATGCTCGCTAACTATGGCTACACCTTC | CASSPGMLANYGYTF
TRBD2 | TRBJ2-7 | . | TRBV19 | TGTGCCAGTAGTGTATTCAGGACTAGCGAGCACGAGCAGTACTTC | CASSVFRTSEHEQYF
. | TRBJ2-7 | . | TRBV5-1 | TGCGCCAGCAGCTCTGGCGGGCAGACTCAGTACTTC | CASSSGGQTQYF
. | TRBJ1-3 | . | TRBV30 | TGTGCCTGGAGTGTACACTCTGGAAACACCATATATTTT | CAWSVHSGNTIYF
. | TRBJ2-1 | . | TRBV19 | TGTGCCAGTAGTATAGGAAGAGGAGGTGAGCAGTTCTTC | CASSIGRGGEQFF
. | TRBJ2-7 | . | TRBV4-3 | TGCGCCAGCAGCCAAGACAGGGGCGGAGTCTACGAGCAGTACTTC | CASSQDRGGVYEQYF
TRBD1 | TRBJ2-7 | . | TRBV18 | TGTGCCAGCTCACCACCCAGGACAGGGACCTCCTACGAGCAGTACTTC | CASSPPRTGTSYEQYF
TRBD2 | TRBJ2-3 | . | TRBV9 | TGTGCCAGCAGCGTAGGTAGCGGGATCAGCACAGATACGCAGTATTTT | CASSVGSGISTDTQYF
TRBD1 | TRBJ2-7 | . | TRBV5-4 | TGTGCCAGCAGCTTCGGACAGGGCTCCTACGAGCAGTACTTC | CASSFGQGSYEQYF
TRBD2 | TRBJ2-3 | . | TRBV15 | TGTGCCACCCAGACTAGCGGGAGTACTACGCAGTATTTT | CATQTSGSTTQYF
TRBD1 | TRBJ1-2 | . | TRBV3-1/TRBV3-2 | TGTGCCAGCAGCCACGACAGGGCGGGAATATATGGCTACACCTTC | CASSHDRAGIYGYTF
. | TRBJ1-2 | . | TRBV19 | TGTGCCAGTAGTATGAACAGGGACTATGGCTACACCTTC | CASSMNRDYGYTF
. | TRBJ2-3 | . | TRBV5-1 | TGCGCCAGCAGCTTGGGTGGACAGAGCACAGATACGCAGTATTTT | CASSLGGQSTDTQYF
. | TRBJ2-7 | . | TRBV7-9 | TGTGCCAGCAGCTTTAGGGGATTGGGCGAGCAGTACTTC | CASSFRGLGEQYF